Shown below are 30 T cell receptor beta chains from a single sample sequenced in a study of cytomegalovirus exposure and HLA in healthy donors. The primer mix had 60 Vbeta and 13 Jbeta primers. Some clones are missing from TCRdb's copy, which holds only in-frame ones; the method was immunoSEQ multiplex PCR. The data show some 120,000 clones, with around three quarters seen just once and 3.4% held by the top ten. Sequencing was performed on PBMCs. The receptors come from a man between 25 and 39 years old in good health and CMV-seronegative.

The V and J genes are TRBV18 and TRBJ2-2; no clear D gene. With 5 bases removed from V and 7 bases from J, the gap between germline ends came to 14 bases. This CDR3 has 14 residues. Germline V lookup: CDR1 KGHSH, CDR2 LQKENI. CDR3 sequence reads: CASSSFVGHGELFF. The CDR3 DNA follows: TGTGCCAGCTCATCATTTGTGGGCCACGGGGAGCTGTTTTTT.

The chain has TRBV6-1 and TRBJ2-4; perhaps TRBD2 as D (5 bases). There are 17 residues in the CDR3. V was pared by 2 bases and J by 3 bases, with 17 bases between. Germline V gives CDR1 MNHNS, CDR2 SASEGT. CDR3 coding DNA: TGTGCCAGCAGTGAAACCTTCGCGGGTGGGGTCAAAAACATTCAGTACTTC. It codes for CASSETFAGGVKNIQYF.

The chain couples TRBV18 to TRBJ2-3; no clear D gene. The germline CDR1 and CDR2 sequences are KGHSH and LQKENI. The CDR3 is made up of 11 amino acids. V lost 6 bases to trimming and J lost 3 bases, with 4 bases between them. The CDR3 is CASSPTDTQYF. CDR3 bases: TGTGCCAGCTCCCCGACAGATACGCAGTATTTT.

This clone was counted a single time. This chain uses TRBV4-1 with TRBJ1-5, with TRBD1 as a possible D gene (5 bases). There are 15 residues in the CDR3. V shed 0 bases and J shed 3 bases, with 9 bases lying between them. Per germline, CDR1 MGHRA and CDR2 YSYEKL. The CDR3 DNA follows: TGCGCCAGCAGCCAAGATCGGACAATCAATCAGCCCCAGCATTTT. Its translation: CASSQDRTINQPQHF.

V gene TRBV11-3 combines with J gene TRBJ2-5, with unresolved D. The length of the CDR3 is 13 residues. CDR1 and CDR2 from the germline V gene are SGHNT and YENEEA. Trimming took 3 bases from V and 2 from J, leaving 7 bases between them. CDR3 loop: CASSLRIQETQYF. CDR3 DNA: TGTGCCAGCAGCTTGAGGATACAAGAGACCCAGTACTTC. The full variable domain, rest sourced from reference TRBV11-3 and TRBJ2-5, is EAGVVQSPRYKIIEKKQPVAFWCNPISGHNTLYWYLQNLGQGPELLIRYENEEAVDDSQLPKDRFSAERLKGVDSTLKIQPAELGDSAVYLCASSLRIQETQYFGPGTRLLVL.

In DNA form, the CDR3 reads TGTGCCAGCAGTGAGGGACAGGGGTACTACAATGAGCAGTTCTTC. This sequence encodes CASSEGQGYYNEQFF. The rearrangement links TRBV6-1 to TRBJ2-1; TRBD1 matches 10 bases. With 3 bases clipped from V and 3 bases from J, the junction kept 2 bases outside the gene matches. The CDR3 length is 15 residues. Germline CDR1 reads MNHNS; CDR2 reads SASEGT.

The V gene is TRBV7-8, the J gene TRBJ2-3; D may be TRBD1 (5 bases). The CDR3 contains 16 residues. Trimming left V 2 bases short and J 3 bases short, with 15 bases between. Germline lookup yields CDR1 SGHVS and CDR2 FQNEAQ. CDR3 region: CASSLKSRVETDTQYF. DNA of the CDR3: TGTGCCAGCAGCTTAAAATCCAGGGTTGAGACAGATACGCAGTATTTT.

The genes are TRBV14 and TRBJ1-1, with D possibly matching TRBD1 (6 bases). Trimming cost V 8 bases and J 5 bases, with 18 bases left between them. The CDR3 runs 14 residues. The germline CDR1 and CDR2 sequences are SGHDN and FVKESK. CDR3 DNA: TGTGCCAGCTACAGGGAGGGGAAGGGGACTGAAGCTTTCTTT. Translation: CASYREGKGTEAFF.

The chain employs TRBV19 and TRBJ2-1; 14 nucleotides agree with TRBD2. The CDR3 runs 17 residues. V shed 5 bases, J shed 5 bases, and the junction held 8 bases outside the gene matches. The germline V gene encodes CDR1 LNHDA and CDR2 SQIVND (reference sequence). The CDR3 region is CASSVPGLAGVNNEQFF. The CDR3 DNA follows: TGTGCCAGTAGTGTCCCGGGACTAGCGGGAGTAAACAATGAGCAGTTCTTC. Together with reference TRBV19 and TRBJ2-1, the CDR3 gives the full variable domain: DGGITQSPKYLFRKEGQNVTLSCEQNLNHDAMYWYRQDPGQGLRLIYYSQIVNDFQKGDIAEGYSVSREKKESFPLTVTSAQKNPTAFYLCASSVPGLAGVNNEQFFGPGTRLTVL.

The chain is built from TRBV7-8 and TRBJ2-1; tentatively, D is TRBD2 (6 bases). CDR1 is SGHVS and CDR2 is FQNEAQ in the germline V gene. Trimming pared 5 bases from V and 3 bases from J, leaving 17 bases between. This CDR3 contains 16 residues. CDR3 loop: CASSPKGTRGYNEQFF. CDR3 DNA sequence: TGTGCCAGCAGCCCCAAGGGGACTCGGGGCTACAATGAGCAGTTCTTC.

V usage is TRBV28 and J usage is TRBJ1-2; D gene unclear. Trimming shortened V by 8 bases and J by 7 bases, and 11 bases separated the two germline ends. Germline values: CDR1 MDHEN, CDR2 SYDVKM. CDR3 length: 11 amino acids. The CDR3 coding sequence is TGTGCCAGCCACGGGAAAGCTGGCTACACCTTC. Amino acid sequence: CASHGKAGYTF.

J is TRBJ1-1 and V is TRBV7-2; D is possibly TRBD1 (5 bases). V was pared by 4 bases and J by 9 bases, with 12 bases between. Germline V gene lookup returns CDR1 SGHTA and CDR2 FQGNSA. The CDR3 is 12 residues long. The CDR3 sequence: CASSYGGWKAFF. CDR3 in DNA: TGTGCCAGCAGCTACGGGGGTTGGAAAGCTTTCTTT.

This clone has a handful of counts. The chain joins TRBV6-6 to TRBJ1-1, with TRBD1 as a possible D gene (5 bases). There are 15 residues in the CDR3. Germline V gives CDR1 MNHNY, CDR2 SVGAGI (reference sequence). The V and J ends lost 5 bases and 0 bases respectively, with 13 bases between them. The CDR3 is CASSSRVFMNTEAFF. The DNA of the CDR3 is TGTGCCAGCAGTAGCAGGGTTTTCATGAACACTGAAGCTTTCTTT.

The chain uses TRBV7-2 and TRBJ1-5, with 9 bases lining up with TRBD1. Looked up from germline, CDR1 is SGHTA and CDR2 is FQGNSA. The CDR3 is made up of 16 amino acids. Trimming at V came to 0 bases and at J to 4 bases, leaving 4 bases not matched to a gene. The CDR3 DNA is TGTGCCAGCAGCTTAGCTTCGGACAGGGGAAATCAGCCCCAGCATTTT. Protein sequence: CASSLASDRGNQPQHF.

The CDR3 DNA sequence: TGTGCCAGCAGCTTTTTGGGGGGGCGGGATACGCAGTATTTT. It yields the protein CASSFLGGRDTQYF. The rearrangement uses TRBV5-4 and TRBJ2-3; possibly TRBD2 for D (7 bases). V was shortened by 2 bases and J by 6 bases, with 13 bases between the two germline ends. Germline loops: CDR1 SGHNT, CDR2 YYREEE (reference sequence). The CDR3 length is 14 residues.

The rearrangement uses TRBV28 and TRBJ2-3; 8 positions match TRBD2. CDR1 is MDHEN, CDR2 SYDVKM, per germline. The J segment lost 5 bases and the V segment lost 5 bases, leaving 12 bases of the junction unmatched. This CDR3 contains 16 residues. The CDR3: CASSVLPAGGGDTQYF. The DNA of the CDR3 is TGTGCCAGCAGTGTCCTCCCGGCGGGAGGTGGAGATACGCAGTATTTT. The full variable domain, rest sourced from reference TRBV28 and TRBJ2-3, is DVKVTQSSRYLVKRTGEKVFLECVQDMDHENMFWYRQDPGLGLRLIYFSYDVKMKEKGDIPEGYSVSREKKERFSLILESASTNQTSMYLCASSVLPAGGGDTQYFGPGTRLTVL.

V usage is TRBV7-2 and J usage is TRBJ2-7; D perhaps matches TRBD2 (6 bases). Trimming shortened V by 0 bases and J by 4 bases, and 25 bases separated the two germline ends. This CDR3 has 19 amino acids. Per the germline V gene, CDR1 is SGHTA and CDR2 is FQGNSA. CDR3 nucleotide sequence: TGTGCCAGCAGCTTAGCGCGGGGCTTAAGGCCTACCCGGGCTTACGAGCAGTACTTC. It encodes CASSLARGLRPTRAYEQYF.

This clone was found once. This chain connects TRBV19 to TRBJ1-1; TRBD1 might be the D (5 bases). The ends were cut back, 7 bases at V and 4 bases at J, with 19 bases in the middle. The CDR3 extends over 15 amino acids. Germline V gene data show CDR1 as LNHDA and CDR2 as SQIVND (reference sequence). The CDR3 DNA follows: TGTGCCAGTATGATGGGAAAGGGGTGGGGCACTGAAGCTTTCTTT. This encodes CASMMGKGWGTEAFF.

Comment on this clone: The same CDR3 can be traced to other DNA sequences in this sample. The chain has TRBV28 and TRBJ1-5; TRBD1 is a possible D gene (5 bases). The CDR3 length is 12 residues. Germline V gene sequence: CDR1 MDHEN, CDR2 SYDVKM. The ends were cut back, 4 bases at V and 7 bases at J, with 8 bases in the middle. The CDR3 sequence: CASSWAGQPQHF. CDR3 DNA sequence: TGTGCCAGCAGTTGGGCAGGGCAGCCCCAGCATTTT.

The chain is built from TRBV18 and TRBJ2-5; 8 nucleotides align to TRBD1. Germline-derived CDR1 and CDR2 are KGHSH and LQKENI. The ends lost 3 bases at V and 4 bases at J; junction bases unmatched: 7. This CDR3 comprises 15 residues. The CDR3 DNA follows: TGTGCCAGCTCACCCGGACAGGGAAAGGTAGAGACCCAGTACTTC. It is translated as CASSPGQGKVETQYF.

The chain joins TRBV20-1 to TRBJ1-1, with no clear D. CDR3 size: 11 residues. V lost 4 bases, J lost 7 bases, and 10 bases lay in between. Looked up from germline, CDR1 is DFQATT and CDR2 is SNEGSKA (reference sequence). The CDR3 sequence: CSATYRIEAFF. The CDR3 nucleotides read TGCAGTGCTACCTACAGAATTGAAGCTTTCTTT.

The J gene is TRBJ2-3, the V gene TRBV6-5; no clear D. There are 12 residues in the CDR3. V was clipped by 4 bases and J by 5 bases, with 7 bases between them. From germline, CDR1 is MNHEY and CDR2 SVGAGI. As DNA, the CDR3 is TGTGCCAGCAGTTCGACGGGAGATACGCAGTATTTT. Translated, it gives CASSSTGDTQYF.

V gene TRBV29-1 combines with J gene TRBJ1-4; 10 nucleotides line up with TRBD1. This CDR3 has 15 amino acids. J was trimmed by 6 bases and V by 3 bases; bases with no gene match: 7. CDR1 is SQVTM and CDR2 is ANQGSEA in the germline V gene. CDR3 sequence reads: CSVDDTTGGHEKLFF. The CDR3, as DNA: TGCAGCGTTGATGATACGACAGGGGGCCATGAAAAACTGTTTTTT.

The chain uses TRBV11-2 and TRBJ2-7; D not resolved. The CDR3 is made up of 13 amino acids. From germline, CDR1 is SGHAT and CDR2 FQNNGV. The ends were cut back, 5 bases at V and 3 bases at J, with 11 bases in the middle. The CDR3 DNA follows: TGTGCCAGCAGCGTGACAAGGAACTACGAGCAGTACTTC. Translated, it gives CASSVTRNYEQYF.

The rearrangement links TRBV6-1 to TRBJ2-7; D might be TRBD1 (6 bases). The germline V and J ends were trimmed by 2 bases and 7 bases, with 15 bases remaining between them. This CDR3 is 14 amino acids long. Germline loops: CDR1 MNHNS, CDR2 SASEGT. The CDR3 here is CASSEQGRRGEQYF. The CDR3 region has the DNA TGTGCCAGCAGTGAACAGGGGCGAAGGGGGGAGCAGTACTTC.

The chain has TRBV14 and TRBJ2-2, with D perhaps matching TRBD1 (7 bases). The CDR3 has 16 amino acids. CDR1 SGHDN and CDR2 FVKESK come from the germline V gene. With 4 bases removed from V and 3 bases from J, the gap between germline ends came to 15 bases. The CDR3 loop reads CASSRRRGRDTGELFF. DNA of the CDR3: TGTGCCAGCAGCCGCCGGAGGGGGCGGGACACCGGGGAGCTGTTTTTT.

Only one count was recorded for this clone. This chain links TRBV28 with TRBJ2-7, with a weak D call TRBD2 (5 bases). This CDR3 spans 14 amino acids. V lost 2 bases to trimming and J lost 2 bases, with 10 bases between them. Germline loops: CDR1 MDHEN, CDR2 SYDVKM. The CDR3 region is CASSLIGGAYEQYF. DNA of the CDR3: TGTGCCAGCAGTTTAATCGGAGGTGCCTACGAGCAGTACTTC.

The chain joins TRBV10-3 to TRBJ1-5; D gene ambiguous. The V gene's germline CDR1 is ENHRY and CDR2 SYGVKD. The CDR3 totals 15 residues. The ends were cut back, 6 bases at V and 0 bases at J, with 12 bases in the middle. DNA for the CDR3: TGTGCCATCAGCGGCTCCGGAGCTAGCAATCAGCCCCAGCATTTT. Protein sequence: CAISGSGASNQPQHF.

This rearrangement joins TRBV5-1 to TRBJ1-3; D call uncertain. The germline V gene has CDR1 SGHRS and CDR2 YFSETQ. The V end was cut by 0 bases, the J end by 0 bases, with 7 bases between. The CDR3 length is 15 residues. CDR3 protein: CASSLDGSSGNTIYF. The CDR3 nucleotides read TGCGCCAGCAGCTTGGACGGGTCCTCTGGAAACACCATATATTTT.

This chain joins TRBV5-5 and TRBJ1-1, with D uncertain. CDR1 SGHKS and CDR2 YYEKEE come from the germline V gene (reference sequence). There are 14 residues in the CDR3. V lost 0 bases, J lost 8 bases, and 14 bases lay in between. The chain's CDR3 is CASSLGSVYSEAFF. The DNA of the CDR3 is TGTGCCAGCAGCTTGGGTTCTGTTTATTCGGAAGCTTTCTTT.